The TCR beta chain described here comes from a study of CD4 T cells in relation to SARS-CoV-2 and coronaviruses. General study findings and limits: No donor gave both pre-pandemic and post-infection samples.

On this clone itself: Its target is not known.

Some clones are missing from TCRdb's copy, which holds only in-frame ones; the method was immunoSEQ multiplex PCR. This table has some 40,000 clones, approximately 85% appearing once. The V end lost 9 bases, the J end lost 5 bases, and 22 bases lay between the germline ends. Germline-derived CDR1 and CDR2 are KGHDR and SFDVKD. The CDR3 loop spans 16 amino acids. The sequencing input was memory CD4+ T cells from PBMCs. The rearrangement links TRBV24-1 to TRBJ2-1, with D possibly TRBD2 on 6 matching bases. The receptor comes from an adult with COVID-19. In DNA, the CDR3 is TGTGCCACCGGGCCCGGGGGAATCTCCCATAACAATGAGCAGTTCTTC. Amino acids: CATGPGGISHNNEQFF.